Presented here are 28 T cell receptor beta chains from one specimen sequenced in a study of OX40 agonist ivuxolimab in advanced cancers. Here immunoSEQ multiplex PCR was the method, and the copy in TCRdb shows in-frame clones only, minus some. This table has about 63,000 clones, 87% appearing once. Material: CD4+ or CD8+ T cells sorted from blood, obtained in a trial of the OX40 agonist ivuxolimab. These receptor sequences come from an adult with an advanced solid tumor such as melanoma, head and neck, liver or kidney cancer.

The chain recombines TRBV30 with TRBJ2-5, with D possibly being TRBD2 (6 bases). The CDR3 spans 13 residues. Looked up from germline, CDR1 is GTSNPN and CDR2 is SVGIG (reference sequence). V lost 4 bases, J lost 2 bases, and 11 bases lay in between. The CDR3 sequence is CAWIGAGQETQYF. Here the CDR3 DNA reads TGTGCCTGGATTGGGGCGGGGCAAGAGACCCAGTACTTC. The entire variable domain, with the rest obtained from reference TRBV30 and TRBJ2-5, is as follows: SQTIHQWPATLVQPVGSPLSLECTVEGTSNPNLYWYRQAAGRGLQLLFYSVGIGQISSEVPQNLSASRPQDRQFILSSKKLLLSDSGFYLCAWIGAGQETQYFGPGTRLLVL.

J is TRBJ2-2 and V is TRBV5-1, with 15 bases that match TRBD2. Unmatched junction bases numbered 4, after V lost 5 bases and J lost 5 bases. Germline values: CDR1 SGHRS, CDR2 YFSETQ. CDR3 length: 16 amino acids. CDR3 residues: CASRGLAGGWTGELFF. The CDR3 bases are TGCGCCAGCAGGGGACTAGCGGGAGGTTGGACCGGGGAGCTGTTTTTT.

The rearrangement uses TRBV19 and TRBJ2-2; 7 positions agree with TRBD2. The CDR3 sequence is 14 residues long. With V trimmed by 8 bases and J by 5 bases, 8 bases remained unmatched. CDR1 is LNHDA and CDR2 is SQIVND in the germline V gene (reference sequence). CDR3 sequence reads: CASGEGGFTGELFF. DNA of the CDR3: TGTGCCAGTGGGGAGGGAGGGTTTACCGGGGAGCTGTTTTTT. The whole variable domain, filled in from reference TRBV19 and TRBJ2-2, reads DGGITQSPKYLFRKEGQNVTLSCEQNLNHDAMYWYRQDPGQGLRLIYYSQIVNDFQKGDIAEGYSVSREKKESFPLTVTSAQKNPTAFYLCASGEGGFTGELFFGEGSRLTVL.

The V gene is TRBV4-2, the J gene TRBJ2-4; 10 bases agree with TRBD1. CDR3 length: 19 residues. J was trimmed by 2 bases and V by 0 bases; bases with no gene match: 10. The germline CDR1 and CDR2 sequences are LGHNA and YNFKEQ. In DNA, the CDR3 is TGTGCCAGCAGCCAAGAAGGGACAGGGGCCCGATTATCCAAAAACATTCAGTACTTC. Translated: CASSQEGTGARLSKNIQYF.

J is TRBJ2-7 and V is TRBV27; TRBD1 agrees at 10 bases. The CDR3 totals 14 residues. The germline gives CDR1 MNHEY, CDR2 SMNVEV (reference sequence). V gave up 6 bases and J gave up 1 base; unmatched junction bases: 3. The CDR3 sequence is CASSGTGASYEQYF. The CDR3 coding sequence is TGTGCCAGCAGCGGGACAGGGGCGTCCTACGAGCAGTACTTC.

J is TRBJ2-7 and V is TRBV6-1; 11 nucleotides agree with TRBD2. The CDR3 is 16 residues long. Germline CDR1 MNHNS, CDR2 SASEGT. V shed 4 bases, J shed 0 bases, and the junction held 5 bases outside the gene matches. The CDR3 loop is CASSAPSGRSSYEQYF. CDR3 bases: TGTGCCAGCAGTGCCCCTAGCGGGAGGAGCTCCTACGAGCAGTACTTC.

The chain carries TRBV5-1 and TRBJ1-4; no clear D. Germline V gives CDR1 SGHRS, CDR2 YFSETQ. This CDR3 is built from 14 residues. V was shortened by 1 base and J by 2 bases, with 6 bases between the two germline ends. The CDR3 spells CASSLWGTNEKLFF. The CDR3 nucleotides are TGCGCCAGCAGCTTGTGGGGTACTAATGAAAAACTGTTTTTT. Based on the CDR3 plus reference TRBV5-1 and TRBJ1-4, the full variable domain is KAGVTQTPRYLIKTRGQQVTLSCSPISGHRSVSWYQQTPGQGLQFLFEYFSETQRNKGNFPGRFSGRQFSNSRSEMNVSTLELGDSALYLCASSLWGTNEKLFFGSGTQLSVL.

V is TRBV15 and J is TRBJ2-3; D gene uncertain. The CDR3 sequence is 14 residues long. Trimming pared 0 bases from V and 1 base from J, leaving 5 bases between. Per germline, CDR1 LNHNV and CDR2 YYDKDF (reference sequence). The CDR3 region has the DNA TGTGCCACCAGCAGAGAGGGCCGCACAGATACGCAGTATTTT. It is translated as CATSREGRTDTQYF.

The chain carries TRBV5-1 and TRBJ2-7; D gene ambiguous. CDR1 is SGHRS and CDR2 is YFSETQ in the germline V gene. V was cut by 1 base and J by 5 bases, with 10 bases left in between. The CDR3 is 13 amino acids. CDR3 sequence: CASSLWQDDEQYF. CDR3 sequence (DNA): TGCGCCAGCAGCTTGTGGCAGGATGACGAGCAGTACTTC.

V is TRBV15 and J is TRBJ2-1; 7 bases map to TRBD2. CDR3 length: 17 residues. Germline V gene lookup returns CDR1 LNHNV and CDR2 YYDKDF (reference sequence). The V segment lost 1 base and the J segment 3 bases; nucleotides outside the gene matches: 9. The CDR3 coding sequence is TGTGCCACCAGCAGAGTTGGTTCAAGCGGGATCTACAATGAGCAGTTCTTC. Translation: CATSRVGSSGIYNEQFF.

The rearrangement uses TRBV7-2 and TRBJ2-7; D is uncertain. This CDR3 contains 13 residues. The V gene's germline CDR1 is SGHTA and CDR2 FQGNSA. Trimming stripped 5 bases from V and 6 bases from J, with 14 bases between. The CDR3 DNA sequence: TGTGCCAGCAGCCCTCGAGTCCGCGGCGAGCAGTACTTC. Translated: CASSPRVRGEQYF. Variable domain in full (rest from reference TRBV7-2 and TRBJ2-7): GAGVSQSPSNKVTEKGKDVELRCDPISGHTALYWYRQSLGQGLEFLIYFQGNSAPDKSGLPSDRFSAERTGGSVSTLTIQRTQQEDSAVYLCASSPRVRGEQYFGPGTRLTVT.

The CDR3 sequence: CASRARSYEQYF. The CDR3, as DNA: TGTGCAAGTCGAGCACGGTCCTACGAGCAGTACTTC. The V and J genes are TRBV12-2 and TRBJ2-7; the tabulated D call, TRBD2, remains unverified against the DNA. TRBV12-2 is a pseudogene locus. The CDR3 contains 12 residues.

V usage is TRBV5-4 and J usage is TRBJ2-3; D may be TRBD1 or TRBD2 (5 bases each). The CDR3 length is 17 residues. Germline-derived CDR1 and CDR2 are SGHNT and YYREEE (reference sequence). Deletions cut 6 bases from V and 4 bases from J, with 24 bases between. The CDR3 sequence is CASTQGRRNFVADTQYF. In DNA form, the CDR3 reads TGTGCCAGCACCCAGGGACGGCGGAATTTCGTGGCAGATACGCAGTATTTT.

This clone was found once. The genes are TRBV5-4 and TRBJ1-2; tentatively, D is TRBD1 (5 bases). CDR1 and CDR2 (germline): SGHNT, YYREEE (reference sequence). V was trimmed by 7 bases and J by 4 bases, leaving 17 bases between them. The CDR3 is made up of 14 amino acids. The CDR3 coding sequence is TGTGCCAGCTCATCCGGGGGTGGATCCTATGGCTACACCTTC. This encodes CASSSGGGSYGYTF.

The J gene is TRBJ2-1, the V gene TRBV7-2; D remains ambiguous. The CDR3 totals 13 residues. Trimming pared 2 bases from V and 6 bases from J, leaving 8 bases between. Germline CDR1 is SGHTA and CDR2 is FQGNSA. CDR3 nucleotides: TGTGCCAGCAGCTTACCGGAGTCCAATGAGCAGTTCTTC. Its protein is CASSLPESNEQFF.

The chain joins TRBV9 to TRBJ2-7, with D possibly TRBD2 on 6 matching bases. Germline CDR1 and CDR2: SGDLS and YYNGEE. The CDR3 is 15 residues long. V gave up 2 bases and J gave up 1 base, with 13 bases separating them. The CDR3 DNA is TGTGCCAGCAGCGTGGGACTGGCTACTTCCTACGAGCAGTACTTC. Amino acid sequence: CASSVGLATSYEQYF.

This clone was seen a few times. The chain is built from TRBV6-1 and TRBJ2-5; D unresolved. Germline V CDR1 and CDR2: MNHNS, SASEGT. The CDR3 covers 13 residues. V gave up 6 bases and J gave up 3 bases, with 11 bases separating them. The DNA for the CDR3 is TGTGCCAGCAGGCCGCCCTTGGAAGAGACCCAGTACTTC. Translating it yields CASRPPLEETQYF.

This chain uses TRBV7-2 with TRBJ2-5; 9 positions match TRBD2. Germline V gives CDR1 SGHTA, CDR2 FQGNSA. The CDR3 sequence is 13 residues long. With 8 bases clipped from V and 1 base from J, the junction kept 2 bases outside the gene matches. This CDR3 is CASRRGGQETQYF. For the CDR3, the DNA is TGTGCCAGCCGGCGGGGGGGCCAAGAGACCCAGTACTTC.

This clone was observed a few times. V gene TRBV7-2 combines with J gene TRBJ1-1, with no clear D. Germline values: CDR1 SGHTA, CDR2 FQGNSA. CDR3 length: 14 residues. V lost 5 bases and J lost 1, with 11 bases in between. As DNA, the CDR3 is TGTGCCAGCAGCCTTCGGGCCACGAACACTGAAGCTTTCTTT. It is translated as CASSLRATNTEAFF.

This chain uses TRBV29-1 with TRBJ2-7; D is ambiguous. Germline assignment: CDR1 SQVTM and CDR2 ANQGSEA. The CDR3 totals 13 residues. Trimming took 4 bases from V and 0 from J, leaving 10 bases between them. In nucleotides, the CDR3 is TGCAGCGTTGGGTCCAGTAACTCCTACGAGCAGTACTTC. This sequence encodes CSVGSSNSYEQYF.

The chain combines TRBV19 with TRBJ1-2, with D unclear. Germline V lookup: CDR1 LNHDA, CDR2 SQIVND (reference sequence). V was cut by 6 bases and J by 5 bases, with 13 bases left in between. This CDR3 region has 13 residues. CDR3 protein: CASSHLEGYGYTF. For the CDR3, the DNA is TGTGCCAGTAGCCATCTGGAGGGTTATGGCTACACCTTC.

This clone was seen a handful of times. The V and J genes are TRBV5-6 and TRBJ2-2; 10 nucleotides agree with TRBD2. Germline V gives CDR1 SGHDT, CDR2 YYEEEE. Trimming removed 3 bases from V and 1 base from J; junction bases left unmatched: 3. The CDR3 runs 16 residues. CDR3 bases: TGTGCCAGCAGCTCCGGACTAGCGGTGAACACCGGGGAGCTGTTTTTT. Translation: CASSSGLAVNTGELFF.

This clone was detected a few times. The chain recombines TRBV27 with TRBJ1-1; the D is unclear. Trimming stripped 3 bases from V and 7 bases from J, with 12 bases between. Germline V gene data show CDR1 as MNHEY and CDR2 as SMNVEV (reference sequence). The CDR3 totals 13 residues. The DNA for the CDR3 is TGTGCCAGCAGTTTCTCTATTGGAGGTGAAGCTTTCTTT. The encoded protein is CASSFSIGGEAFF.

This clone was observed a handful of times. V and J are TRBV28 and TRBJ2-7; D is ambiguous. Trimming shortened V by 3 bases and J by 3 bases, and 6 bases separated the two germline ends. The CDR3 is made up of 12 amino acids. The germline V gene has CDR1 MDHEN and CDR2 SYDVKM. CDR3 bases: TGTGCCAGCAGTTTGGGCAGCTACGAGCAGTACTTC. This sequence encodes CASSLGSYEQYF.

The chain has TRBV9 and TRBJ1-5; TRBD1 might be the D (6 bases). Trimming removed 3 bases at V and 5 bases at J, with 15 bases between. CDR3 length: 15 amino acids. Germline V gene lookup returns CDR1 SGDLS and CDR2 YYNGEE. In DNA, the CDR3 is TGTGCCAGCAGCGCACATGGGGCAGGGGATCAGCCCCAGCATTTT. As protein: CASSAHGAGDQPQHF. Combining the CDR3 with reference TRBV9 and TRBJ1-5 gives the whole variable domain DSGVTQTPKHLITATGQRVTLRCSPRSGDLSVYWYQQSLDQGLQFLIQYYNGEERAKGNILERFSAQQFPDLHSELNLSSLELGDSALYFCASSAHGAGDQPQHFGDGTRLSIL.

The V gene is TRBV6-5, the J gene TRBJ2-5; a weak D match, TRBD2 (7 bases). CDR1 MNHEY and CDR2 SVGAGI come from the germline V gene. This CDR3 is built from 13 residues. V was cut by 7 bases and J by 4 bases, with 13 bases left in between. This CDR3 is CASKGGGAETQYF. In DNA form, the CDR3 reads TGTGCCAGCAAGGGAGGGGGGGCAGAGACCCAGTACTTC.

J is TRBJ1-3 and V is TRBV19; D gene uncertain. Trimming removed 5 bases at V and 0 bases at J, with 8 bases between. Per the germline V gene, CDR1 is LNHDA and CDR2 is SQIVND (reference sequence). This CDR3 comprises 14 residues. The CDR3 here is CASSSTASGNTIYF. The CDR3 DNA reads TGTGCCAGTAGTTCGACGGCCTCTGGAAACACCATATATTTT.

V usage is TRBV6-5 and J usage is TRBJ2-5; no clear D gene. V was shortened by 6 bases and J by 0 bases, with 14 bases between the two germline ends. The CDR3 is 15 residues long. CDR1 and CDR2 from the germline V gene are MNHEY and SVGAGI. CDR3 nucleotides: TGTGCCAGCAGACGCGGATCCGGTTACCAAGAGACCCAGTACTTC. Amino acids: CASRRGSGYQETQYF.